Below are 20 T cell receptor beta chains sequenced from a single sample in a study of cytomegalovirus exposure and HLA in healthy donors. Vbeta (60) and Jbeta (13) primers were used in the PCR. Clones were sequenced by immunoSEQ multiplex PCR, and TCRdb holds only the in-frame ones, with some missing. The table lists approximately 130,000 clones, 85% of them singletons. What was sequenced was PBMCs. The receptors shown here come from a woman in her twenties or thirties in good health and CMV-seropositive.

The chain joins TRBV10-1 to TRBJ2-7, with unresolved D. Per germline, CDR1 WNHNN and CDR2 SYGVQD (reference sequence). With 2 bases removed from V and 1 base from J, the gap between germline ends came to 6 bases. CDR3 size: 13 residues. Here the CDR3 DNA reads TGCGCCAGCAGTGAGGGCGGATCCTACGAGCAGTACTTC. The encoded protein is CASSEGGSYEQYF.

The chain has TRBV28 and TRBJ2-5; 12 bases align to TRBD1. Per germline, CDR1 MDHEN and CDR2 SYDVKM. V was pared by 5 bases and J by 4 bases, with 14 bases of the junction left unmatched. CDR3 length: 18 residues. For the CDR3, the DNA is TGTGCCAGCAGTCGCAGCCTGGGACAGGGGGCGCGGTTAGAGACCCAGTACTTC. Protein product: CASSRSLGQGARLETQYF.

The V call is TRBV6-6, the J call TRBJ2-7; 9 bases map to TRBD2. Losses at the gene ends were 3 bases for V and 5 bases for J; bases not matched to a gene: 5. This CDR3 has 14 amino acids. From germline, CDR1 is MNHNY and CDR2 SVGAGI (reference sequence). CDR3 loop: CASSYRSGGNEQYF. CDR3 DNA: TGTGCCAGCAGTTATCGTAGCGGGGGCAACGAGCAGTACTTC.

This chain connects TRBV19 to TRBJ2-5; a possible D gene is TRBD2 (5 bases). V was trimmed by 5 bases and J by 1 base, leaving 14 bases between them. The CDR3 contains 15 residues. Germline V gene sequence: CDR1 LNHDA, CDR2 SQIVND (reference sequence). CDR3 coding DNA: TGTGCCAGTAGTCCCCGGGGTAGCGCCCAAGAGACCCAGTACTTC. This encodes CASSPRGSAQETQYF.

The rearrangement links TRBV6-5 to TRBJ1-6, with D possibly matching TRBD1 (6 bases). Germline V lookup: CDR1 MNHEY, CDR2 SVGAGI. V lost 0 bases, J lost 9 bases, and 9 bases lay in between. The CDR3 runs 14 residues. CDR3: CASSYSRGTSPLHF. CDR3 in DNA: TGTGCCAGCAGTTACTCGAGGGGGACTTCACCCCTCCACTTT.

The gene calls are TRBV19 and TRBJ1-2; D may be TRBD1 (5 bases). The CDR3 spans 15 residues. The V and J ends lost 3 bases and 3 bases respectively, with 14 bases between them. Germline loops: CDR1 LNHDA, CDR2 SQIVND (reference sequence). The CDR3 DNA is TGTGCCAGTAGTATGCCCGGGGGAGGTCACTATGGCTACACCTTC. As protein: CASSMPGGGHYGYTF.

The gene calls are TRBV4-1 and TRBJ2-7, with 11 bases that match TRBD2. Germline values: CDR1 MGHRA, CDR2 YSYEKL. The CDR3 has 16 amino acids. Trimming at V came to 0 bases and at J to 4 bases, leaving 5 bases not matched to a gene. In DNA, the CDR3 is TGCGCCAGCAGCCAAGATCCCACTAGCGGGAGATACGAGCAGTACTTC. Translation: CASSQDPTSGRYEQYF.

The rearrangement joins TRBV5-6 to TRBJ2-5; D gene uncertain. Germline V gene sequence: CDR1 SGHDT, CDR2 YYEEEE. The ends were cut back, 3 bases at V and 2 bases at J, with 8 bases in the middle. The CDR3 has 13 residues. The CDR3 protein is CASSYYSQETQYF. CDR3 nucleotide sequence: TGTGCCAGCAGCTACTACTCTCAAGAGACCCAGTACTTC.

The CDR3 protein is CASSEGRSRYNEQFF. Here the CDR3 DNA reads TGTGCCAGCAGTGAAGGGCGATCCAGGTACAATGAGCAGTTCTTC. The V call is TRBV2, the J call TRBJ2-1, with unresolved D. There are 15 residues in the CDR3. V was trimmed by 1 base and J by 4 bases, leaving 11 bases between them. Germline V gene lookup returns CDR1 SNHLY and CDR2 FYNNEI.

This chain links TRBV9 with TRBJ2-7, with D perhaps TRBD2 (5 bases). The germline V gene encodes CDR1 SGDLS and CDR2 YYNGEE. Between the trimmed V and J ends, which lost 0 bases and 5 bases, there was a span of 9 bases. This CDR3 is built from 13 residues. This chain's CDR3 is CASSVDWENEQYF. The CDR3 DNA is TGTGCCAGCAGCGTAGATTGGGAGAACGAGCAGTACTTC.

This chain links TRBV9 with TRBJ1-5; D is unresolved. Per germline, CDR1 SGDLS and CDR2 YYNGEE. Trimming cost V 4 bases and J 6 bases, with 14 bases left between them. The CDR3 extends over 14 amino acids. Written as DNA, the CDR3 is TGTGCCAGCAGCTTAACGGGGAAAGGTCAGCCCCAGCATTTT. Encoded protein: CASSLTGKGQPQHF.

The chain uses TRBV2 and TRBJ2-7, with 7 bases lining up with TRBD2. Germline V gives CDR1 SNHLY, CDR2 FYNNEI. V lost 6 bases to trimming and J lost 5 bases; unmatched junction nucleotides: 4. CDR3 length: 12 residues. The CDR3 DNA is TGTGCCAGCAGGGGAGGGTTCAACGAGCAGTACTTC. Protein sequence: CASRGGFNEQYF.

This chain uses TRBV6-1 with TRBJ1-1; 9 bases align to TRBD1. Germline V gene lookup returns CDR1 MNHNS and CDR2 SASEGT. The CDR3 is made up of 13 amino acids. The trim removed 5 bases at V and 4 bases at J, leaving 2 bases unmatched. This chain's CDR3 is CASSRDRATEAFF. CDR3 sequence (DNA): TGTGCCAGCAGTAGGGACAGGGCCACTGAAGCTTTCTTT.

CDR3 in DNA: TGTGCCAGCAGGTCCCCGGACAGGGAAAAACTGTTTTTT. Its protein is CASRSPDREKLFF. The chain carries TRBV28 and TRBJ1-4; 7 nucleotides line up with TRBD1. Germline values: CDR1 MDHEN, CDR2 SYDVKM. The CDR3 extends over 13 amino acids. V lost 6 bases to trimming and J lost 8 bases; unmatched junction nucleotides: 6.

This clone was counted once. V is TRBV5-1 and J is TRBJ2-3; unclear D gene. The V end lost 7 bases, the J end lost 4 bases, and 16 bases lay between the germline ends. This CDR3 has 14 amino acids. Germline lookup yields CDR1 SGHRS and CDR2 YFSETQ. CDR3 sequence: CASGAVISSDTQYF. CDR3 coding DNA: TGCGCCAGCGGCGCGGTCATTAGCTCAGATACGCAGTATTTT.

The chain combines TRBV6-6 with TRBJ1-1; D is possibly TRBD1 (6 bases). Trimming pared 5 bases from V and 1 base from J, leaving 11 bases between. Germline V gives CDR1 MNHNY, CDR2 SVGAGI (reference sequence). CDR3 length: 14 amino acids. The CDR3 reads CASSPTGTNTEAFF. The CDR3 DNA is TGTGCCAGCAGTCCGACAGGCACGAACACTGAAGCTTTCTTT.

The chain employs TRBV5-1 and TRBJ2-1; 7 nucleotides agree with TRBD2. The V gene's germline CDR1 is SGHRS and CDR2 YFSETQ. V shed 2 bases and J 3 bases; nucleotides not matched to a gene: 2. The CDR3 contains 14 residues. The DNA of the CDR3 is TGCGCCAGCAGCTTAAGCGGGAACTACAATGAGCAGTTCTTC. Its protein is CASSLSGNYNEQFF.

The chain combines TRBV10-3 with TRBJ1-1; no clear D gene. Germline CDR1 is ENHRY and CDR2 is SYGVKD. V lost 3 bases and J lost 2, with 10 bases in between. This CDR3 has 14 amino acids. CDR3 amino acids: CAISDYVSNTEAFF. The CDR3 bases are TGTGCCATCAGTGATTATGTCAGTAACACTGAAGCTTTCTTT.

V is TRBV28 and J is TRBJ1-1; TRBD1 matches 7 bases. Germline CDR1 is MDHEN and CDR2 is SYDVKM. The V and J ends lost 7 bases and 0 bases, in that order; junction bases with no gene match: 2. This CDR3 has 13 amino acids. The CDR3 spells CASTGQMNTEAFF. CDR3 nucleotides: TGTGCCAGCACGGGACAGATGAACACTGAAGCTTTCTTT.

The chain links TRBV6-5 to TRBJ2-5; D uncertain. V was pared by 6 bases and J by 5 bases, with 7 bases between. The CDR3 totals 11 residues. Per the germline V gene, CDR1 is MNHEY and CDR2 is SVGAGI. The CDR3, as DNA: TGTGCCAGCAGGACACGGGAGACCCAGTACTTC. Protein: CASRTRETQYF.